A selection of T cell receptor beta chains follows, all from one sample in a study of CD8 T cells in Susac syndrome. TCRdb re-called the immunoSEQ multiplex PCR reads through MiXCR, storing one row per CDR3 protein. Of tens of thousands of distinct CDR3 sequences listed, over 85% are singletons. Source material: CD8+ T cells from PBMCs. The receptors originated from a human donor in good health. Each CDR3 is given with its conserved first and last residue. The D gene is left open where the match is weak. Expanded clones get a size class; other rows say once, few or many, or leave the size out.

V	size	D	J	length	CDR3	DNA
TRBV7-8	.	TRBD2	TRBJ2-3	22	CASSLPAGTSGVSHWNTDTQYF	TGTGCCAGCAGCTTACCTGCTGGGACTAGCGGGGTCTCCCACTGGAACACAGATACGCAGTATTTT
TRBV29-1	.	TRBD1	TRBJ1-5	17	CSVVRETGADYEQPQHF	TGCAGCGTTGTAAGGGAGACAGGGGCAGACTATGAACAGCCCCAGCATTTT
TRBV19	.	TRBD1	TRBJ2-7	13	CASSTQGAYEQYF	TGTGCCAGTAGTACCCAGGGGGCTTACGAGCAGTACTTC
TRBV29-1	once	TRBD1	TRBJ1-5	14	CSVGDREGNQPQHF	TGCAGCGTAGGGGACAGGGAAGGCAATCAGCCCCAGCATTTT
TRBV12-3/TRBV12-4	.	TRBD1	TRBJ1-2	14	CASSLTGGPYGYTF	TGTGCCAGCAGTCTGACAGGGGGACCCTATGGCTACACCTTC
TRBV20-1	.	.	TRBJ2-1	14	CSARDDLANNEQFF	TGCAGTGCTAGAGATGACCTAGCCAACAATGAGCAGTTCTTC
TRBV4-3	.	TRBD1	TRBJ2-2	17	CASSHDGTAPATGELFF	TGCGCCAGCAGCCATGATGGGACAGCCCCGGCCACCGGGGAGCTGTTTTTT
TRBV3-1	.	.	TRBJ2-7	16	CASSQDGGTELLGQYF	TGTGCCAGCAGCCAAGATGGCGGGACAGAACTACTGGGGCAGTACTTC
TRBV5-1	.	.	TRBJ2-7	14	CASSLAGITYEQYF	TGCGCCAGCAGCTTAGCTGGGATTACCTACGAGCAGTACTTC
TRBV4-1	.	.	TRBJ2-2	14	CASSPTGKTGELFF	TGCGCCAGCAGCCCTACGGGGAAGACCGGGGAGCTGTTTTTT
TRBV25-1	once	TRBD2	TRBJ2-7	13	CASSGGISYEQYF	TGTGCCAGCAGCGGGGGGATCTCCTACGAGCAGTACTTC
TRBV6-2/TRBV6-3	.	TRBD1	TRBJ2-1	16	CASSYRRDRGMHEQFF	TGTGCCAGCAGTTACCGTCGCGACAGGGGTATGCATGAGCAGTTCTTC
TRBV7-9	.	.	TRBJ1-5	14	CASSQTGSNQPQHF	TGTGCCAGCAGTCAGACGGGTAGCAATCAGCCCCAGCATTTT
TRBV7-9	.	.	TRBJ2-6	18	CASSLRTNKSSGANVLTF	TGTGCCAGCAGCTTGAGGACAAATAAGAGCTCTGGGGCCAACGTCCTGACTTTC
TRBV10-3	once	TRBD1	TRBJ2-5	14	CATTPTGAVETQYF	TGTGCTACCACCCCCACAGGGGCTGTAGAGACCCAGTACTTC
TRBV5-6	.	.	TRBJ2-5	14	CASSFSDGQETQYF	TGTGCCAGCAGCTTTAGTGACGGACAAGAGACCCAGTACTTC
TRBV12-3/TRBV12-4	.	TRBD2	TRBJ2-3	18	CASSRLAGFVQGTDTQYF	TGTGCCAGCAGCAGACTAGCGGGTTTTGTCCAGGGCACAGATACGCAGTATTTT
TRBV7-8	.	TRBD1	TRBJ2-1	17	CASSQGWAPGTVNEQFF	TGTGCCAGCAGCCAGGGTTGGGCACCCGGGACAGTTAATGAGCAGTTCTTC
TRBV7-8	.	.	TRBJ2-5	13	CASSLGTLETQYF	TGTGCCAGCAGCTTGGGGACTTTGGAGACCCAGTACTTC
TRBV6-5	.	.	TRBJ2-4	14	CASSYLLGGGIQYF	TGTGCCAGCAGTTACCTCCTAGGTGGGGGCATTCAGTACTTC
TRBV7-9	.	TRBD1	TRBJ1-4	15	CASRTTGGAGEKLFF	TGTGCCAGCAGAACAACAGGGGGCGCGGGCGAAAAACTGTTTTTT
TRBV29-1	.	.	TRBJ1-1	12	CSVEVSNTEAFF	TGCAGCGTTGAGGTTAGCAACACTGAAGCTTTCTTT
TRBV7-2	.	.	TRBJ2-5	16	CASSLVMGAFQETQYF	TGTGCCAGCAGCTTAGTGATGGGGGCGTTTCAAGAGACCCAGTACTTC
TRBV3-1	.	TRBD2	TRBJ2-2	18	CASSPSLAGGPNTGELFF	TGTGCCAGCAGCCCGTCTCTAGCGGGGGGGCCAAACACCGGGGAGCTGTTTTTT
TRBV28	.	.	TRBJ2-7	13	CASSFKGYSEQYF	TGTGCCAGCAGTTTTAAGGGTTATTCCGAGCAGTACTTC
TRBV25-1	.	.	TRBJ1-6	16	CASSVKGTGLNSPLHF	TGTGCCAGCAGTGTTAAGGGAACAGGGCTTAATTCACCCCTCCACTTT
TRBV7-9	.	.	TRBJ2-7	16	CASSLEGSAKPYEQYF	TGTGCCAGCAGCTTAGAAGGGTCGGCTAAGCCCTACGAGCAGTACTTC
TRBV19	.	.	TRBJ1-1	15	CASSITWTSNTEAFF	TGTGCCAGTAGTATCACGTGGACCTCGAACACTGAAGCTTTCTTT
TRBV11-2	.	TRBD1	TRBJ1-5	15	CASSRQGEGNQPQHF	TGTGCCAGCAGCCGACAGGGCGAAGGCAATCAGCCCCAGCATTTT
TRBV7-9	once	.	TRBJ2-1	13	CASSFPALQEQFF	TGTGCCAGCAGCTTTCCCGCCCTTCAAGAGCAGTTCTTC
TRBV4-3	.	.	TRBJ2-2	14	CASSQSRATGELFF	TGCGCCAGCAGCCAATCCCGGGCTACCGGGGAGCTGTTTTTT
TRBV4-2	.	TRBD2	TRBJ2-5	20	CASSQEWGPLAGGSKETQYF	TGTGCCAGCAGCCAAGAGTGGGGCCCCCTTGCGGGGGGAAGCAAAGAGACCCAGTACTTC
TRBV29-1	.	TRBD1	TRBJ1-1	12	CSVVGQGARAFF	TGCAGCGTTGTGGGACAGGGGGCGAGAGCTTTCTTT
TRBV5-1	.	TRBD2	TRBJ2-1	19	CASSPVGLAGPGPPPEQFF	TGCGCCAGCAGCCCGGTGGGACTAGCGGGGCCGGGCCCCCCCCCTGAGCAGTTCTTC
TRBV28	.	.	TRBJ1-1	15	CASSLTRGLNTEAFF	TGTGCCAGCAGTTTAACCCGGGGACTGAACACTGAAGCTTTCTTT
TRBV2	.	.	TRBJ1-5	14	CASSDRELVQPQHF	TGTGCCAGCAGTGACAGGGAGCTTGTTCAGCCCCAGCATTTT
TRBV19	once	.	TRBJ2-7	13	CASGGIDNYEQYF	TGTGCCAGTGGGGGGATCGATAACTACGAGCAGTACTTC
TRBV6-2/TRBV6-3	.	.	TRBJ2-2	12	CASSYISGELFF	TGTGCCAGCAGTTACATTTCCGGGGAGCTGTTTTTT
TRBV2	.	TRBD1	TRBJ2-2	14	CASIQGAGTGELFF	TGTGCCAGCATCCAGGGGGCTGGCACCGGGGAGCTGTTTTTT
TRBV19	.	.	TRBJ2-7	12	CASSWTNSEQYF	TGTGCCAGTAGTTGGACAAACTCCGAGCAGTACTTC
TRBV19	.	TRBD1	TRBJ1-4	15	CASSPPGTENEKLFF	TGTGCCAGTAGCCCCCCCGGGACAGAAAATGAAAAACTGTTTTTT
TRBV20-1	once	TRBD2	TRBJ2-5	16	CSALGLAGGPQETQYF	TGCAGTGCCTTGGGACTAGCGGGGGGGCCCCAAGAGACCCAGTACTTC
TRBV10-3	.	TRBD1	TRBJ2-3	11	CAIRRDRGQYF	TGTGCCATCAGGCGGGACAGGGGGCAGTATTTT
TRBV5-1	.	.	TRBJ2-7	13	CASSTDGSYGQYF	TGCGCCAGCAGCACGGACGGGAGCTACGGGCAGTACTTC
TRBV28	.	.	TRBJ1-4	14	CASRQRTENEKLFF	TGTGCCAGCAGACAACGGACAGAGAATGAAAAACTGTTTTTT
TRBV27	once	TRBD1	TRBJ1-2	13	CASSLRQGGGYTF	TGTGCCAGCAGTCTCCGACAGGGCGGAGGCTACACCTTC
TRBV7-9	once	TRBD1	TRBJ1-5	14	CASSLGQSNQPQHF	TGTGCCAGCAGCTTGGGACAGAGCAATCAGCCCCAGCATTTT
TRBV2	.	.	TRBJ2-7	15	CASSEREESSYEQYF	TGTGCCAGCAGTGAAAGGGAGGAGAGCTCCTACGAGCAGTACTTC
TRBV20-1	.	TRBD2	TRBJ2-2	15	CSAERGGINTGELFF	TGCAGTGCGGAGCGGGGGGGCATTAACACCGGGGAGCTGTTTTTT
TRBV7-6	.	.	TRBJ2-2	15	CASSLAKANTGELFF	TGTGCCAGCAGCTTAGCGAAGGCGAACACCGGGGAGCTGTTTTTT
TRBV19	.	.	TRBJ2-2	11	CASNEAGELFF	TGTGCCAGTAACGAAGCCGGGGAGCTGTTTTTT
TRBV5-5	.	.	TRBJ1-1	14	CASSLWVGDTEAFF	TGTGCCAGCAGCTTGTGGGTTGGGGACACTGAAGCTTTCTTT
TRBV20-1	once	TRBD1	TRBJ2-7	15	CSARMFGTGSYEQYF	TGCAGTGCTAGAATGTTCGGGACAGGGTCCTACGAGCAGTACTTC
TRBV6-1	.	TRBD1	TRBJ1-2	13	CASSEGVGTAGAF	TGTGCCAGCAGTGAAGGAGTAGGGACAGCGGGCGCCTTC
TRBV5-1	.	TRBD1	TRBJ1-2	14	CASSLGGTAYGYTF	TGCGCCAGCAGCTTGGGAGGGACAGCCTATGGCTACACCTTC
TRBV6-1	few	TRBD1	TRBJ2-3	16	CASSLRQGASTDTQYF	TGTGCCAGCAGCCTAAGACAGGGGGCGAGCACAGATACGCAGTATTTT
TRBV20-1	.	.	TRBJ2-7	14	CSARSPGRSYEQYF	TGCAGTGCTAGATCTCCCGGCAGGTCCTACGAGCAGTACTTC
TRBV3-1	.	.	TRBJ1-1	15	CASSSQTEMNPEAFF	TGTGCCAGCAGCTCCCAGACAGAGATGAACCCTGAAGCTTTCTTT
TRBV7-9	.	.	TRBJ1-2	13	CASSLADYYGYTF	TGTGCCAGCAGCCTAGCGGATTACTATGGCTACACCTTC